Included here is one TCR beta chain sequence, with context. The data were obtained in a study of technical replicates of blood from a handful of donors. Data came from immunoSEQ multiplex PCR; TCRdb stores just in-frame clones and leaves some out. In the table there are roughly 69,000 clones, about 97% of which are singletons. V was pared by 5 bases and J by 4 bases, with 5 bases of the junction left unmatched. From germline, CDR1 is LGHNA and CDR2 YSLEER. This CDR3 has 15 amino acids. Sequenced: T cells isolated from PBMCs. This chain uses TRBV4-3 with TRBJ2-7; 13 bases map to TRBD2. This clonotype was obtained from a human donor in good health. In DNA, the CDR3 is TGCGCCAGCAGCATAGGGACTAGCGGGAAATACGAGCAGTACTTC. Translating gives CASSIGTSGKYEQYF.